What follows are 30 T cell receptor beta chains derived from one specimen sequenced in a study of cytomegalovirus exposure and HLA in healthy donors. Amplification used 60 Vbeta primers and 13 Jbeta primers. Data came from immunoSEQ multiplex PCR; TCRdb stores just in-frame clones and leaves some out. The sample lists tens of thousands of clones, about 60% occurring once. Sequenced: PBMCs. The source is a woman under 40 in good health and CMV-seronegative.

The CDR3 sequence: CAASSGGPTDTQYF. CDR3 nucleotide sequence: TGTGCCGCCTCTAGCGGGGGTCCGACAGATACGCAGTATTTT. V and J are TRBV15 and TRBJ2-3, with 10 nucleotides matching TRBD2. This CDR3 spans 14 amino acids. Trimming took 11 bases from V and 3 from J; bases not matched to a gene: 8. CDR1 is LNHNV and CDR2 is YYDKDF in the germline V gene (reference sequence).

This chain uses TRBV9 with TRBJ2-2, with D possibly being TRBD2 (6 bases). Per the germline V gene, CDR1 is SGDLS and CDR2 is YYNGEE. Trimming took 5 bases from V and 7 from J, leaving 18 bases between them. The CDR3 loop spans 15 amino acids. The CDR3 DNA reads TGTGCCAGCAGTGCAGGAGGAGGAGGGCGCGGGGAGCTGTTTTTT. Amino acids: CASSAGGGGRGELFF.

The chain uses TRBV12-5 and TRBJ1-1; no clear D. The CDR3 is 13 amino acids. CDR1 and CDR2 (germline): LGHNT, FRNRAP. V lost 5 bases, J lost 0 bases, and 7 bases lay in between. Written as DNA, the CDR3 is TGTGCTAGTGGTCCCTTTATGAACACTGAAGCTTTCTTT. As protein: CASGPFMNTEAFF. The full variable domain, its missing parts supplied by reference TRBV12-5 and TRBJ1-1, is DARVTQTPRHKVTEMGQEVTMRCQPILGHNTVFWYRQTMMQGLELLAYFRNRAPLDDSGMPKDRFSAEMPDATLATLKIQPSEPRDSAVYFCASGPFMNTEAFFGQGTRLTVV.

V is TRBV6-4 and J is TRBJ1-5; D is uncertain. V lost 6 bases and J lost 1, with 7 bases in between. The CDR3 extends over 13 amino acids. Germline V CDR1 and CDR2: MRHNA, SNTAGT. CDR3 nucleotide sequence: TGTGCCAGCAGCCCCAGGAGCAATCAGCCCCAGCATTTT. The encoded protein is CASSPRSNQPQHF.

The J gene is TRBJ1-6, the V gene TRBV4-2, with D tentatively TRBD1 (5 bases). Germline-derived CDR1 and CDR2 are LGHNA and YNFKEQ. The CDR3 is made up of 15 amino acids. Trimming left V 0 bases short and J 5 bases short, with 8 bases between. CDR3 protein: CASSQEAGNNSPLHF. In DNA, the CDR3 is TGTGCCAGCAGCCAAGAGGCAGGGAATAATTCACCCCTCCACTTT.

This clone was detected a few times. The genes are TRBV9 and TRBJ2-2; D may be TRBD1 (6 bases). Trimming pared 4 bases from V and 7 bases from J, leaving 23 bases between. Per germline, CDR1 SGDLS and CDR2 YYNGEE. This CDR3 comprises 17 residues. DNA for the CDR3: TGTGCCAGCAGCCCAGGGGTGGGGTCAAGACTAATCGGGGAGCTGTTTTTT. Residues: CASSPGVGSRLIGELFF.

This clone was recorded a few times. One end of the junction does not line up with germline, which may come from a read error. The V gene is TRBV5-1, the J gene TRBJ2-2, with a tentative D call TRBD1 (7 bases). Germline CDR1 is SGHRS and CDR2 is YFSETQ. This CDR3 has 14 residues. CDR3 region: CASTLEGATGELFF. The CDR3 bases are TGCGCCAGCACCTTGGAGGGGGCGACCGGGGAGCTGTTTTTT.

This chain joins TRBV6-1 and TRBJ2-7; 15 bases fit TRBD2. V trimming: 4 bases; J trimming: 4 bases; junction bases outside the gene matches: 2. Looked up from germline, CDR1 is MNHNS and CDR2 is SASEGT. The CDR3 consists of 15 residues. CDR3 region: CASSAGLAGGYEQYF. The CDR3 DNA reads TGTGCCAGCAGTGCCGGACTAGCGGGGGGGTACGAGCAGTACTTC.

The chain employs TRBV27 and TRBJ2-7, with D tentatively TRBD2 (6 bases). Germline V gene sequence: CDR1 MNHEY, CDR2 SMNVEV (reference sequence). The ends were cut back, 6 bases at V and 0 bases at J, with 12 bases in the middle. CDR3 length: 14 residues. CDR3 sequence: CASRGDSGSYEQYF. The CDR3 DNA is TGTGCCAGCAGAGGGGACTCCGGCTCCTACGAGCAGTACTTC.

This clone was seen only a few times. The chain is built from TRBV4-1 and TRBJ1-5; D remains unclear. Germline V gene lookup returns CDR1 MGHRA and CDR2 YSYEKL. The V end lost 0 bases, the J end lost 0 bases, and 9 bases lay between the germline ends. This CDR3 has 16 amino acids. The CDR3 region has the DNA TGCGCCAGCAGCCAAGATTCGGGGAATAGCAATCAGCCCCAGCATTTT. Amino acid sequence: CASSQDSGNSNQPQHF.

About this clone itself: This sample includes further DNA sequences coding for the same CDR3. The CDR3 loop is CASSPLGGIYEQYF. The CDR3 nucleotides read TGTGCCAGCAGTCCCCTCGGAGGAATCTACGAGCAGTACTTC. This sequence joins TRBV27 and TRBJ2-7, with D possibly TRBD2 on 5 matching bases. The CDR3 is 14 residues long. V lost 5 bases, J lost 3 bases, and 14 bases lay in between. CDR1 MNHEY and CDR2 SMNVEV come from the germline V gene (reference sequence).

Only a few counts were recorded for this clone. The J gene is TRBJ2-7, the V gene TRBV5-6; maybe TRBD2 (5 bases). The V gene lost 3 bases and the J gene lost 0 bases, with 13 bases spanning the gap. The CDR3 loop spans 15 amino acids. CDR1 and CDR2 (germline): SGHDT, YYEEEE. In nucleotides, the CDR3 is TGTGCCAGCAGCTACGGGGTAGCGTTCTCCTACGAGCAGTACTTC. Amino acids: CASSYGVAFSYEQYF.

V is TRBV5-1 and J is TRBJ1-2; no definite D call. The germline gives CDR1 SGHRS, CDR2 YFSETQ. With 3 bases removed from V and 3 bases from J, the gap between germline ends came to 12 bases. The CDR3 runs to 14 residues. This chain's CDR3 is CASSSDTNYYGYTF. The CDR3 bases are TGCGCCAGCAGCTCAGATACAAATTACTATGGCTACACCTTC.

The J gene is TRBJ1-2, the V gene TRBV4-2; tentatively, D is TRBD1 (6 bases). The CDR3 length is 17 residues. Germline V gives CDR1 LGHNA, CDR2 YNFKEQ. V was clipped by 4 bases and J by 4 bases, with 22 bases between them. The CDR3 protein is CASSPGPRGKSSYGYTF. CDR3 sequence (DNA): TGTGCCAGCAGCCCCGGGCCAAGGGGGAAAAGCAGCTATGGCTACACCTTC.

The chain joins TRBV9 to TRBJ2-7; 9 bases map to TRBD2. This CDR3 has 13 residues. Germline loops: CDR1 SGDLS, CDR2 YYNGEE. V was pared by 7 bases and J by 3 bases, with 5 bases of the junction left unmatched. The CDR3 DNA reads as TGTGCCAGCGGGGCGGGAGGGCTCTACGAGCAGTACTTC. Protein sequence: CASGAGGLYEQYF. Using reference TRBV9 and TRBJ2-7 for the parts outside the CDR3, the full variable domain is DSGVTQTPKHLITATGQRVTLRCSPRSGDLSVYWYQQSLDQGLQFLIQYYNGEERAKGNILERFSAQQFPDLHSELNLSSLELGDSALYFCASGAGGLYEQYFGPGTRLTVT.

Of note for this clone: This sample includes further DNA sequences coding for the same CDR3. The J gene is TRBJ2-7, the V gene TRBV28, with 9 bases fitting TRBD2. Trimming cost V 1 base and J 3 bases; bases outside gene matches: 7. Per the germline V gene, CDR1 is MDHEN and CDR2 is SYDVKM. The CDR3 sequence is 16 residues long. In DNA, the CDR3 is TGTGCCAGCAGTTTATCAGGTAGCGGGGGACTCTACGAGCAGTACTTC. Protein: CASSLSGSGGLYEQYF.

V is TRBV6-4 and J is TRBJ2-5; D perhaps matches TRBD1 (5 bases). Germline values: CDR1 MRHNA, CDR2 SNTAGT. This CDR3 comprises 16 residues. The V and J ends lost 5 bases and 4 bases respectively, with 20 bases between them. The CDR3 here is CASSPRGRGRIETQYF. The CDR3 coding sequence is TGTGCCAGCAGTCCTAGGGGTAGGGGAAGAATAGAGACCCAGTACTTC.

V and J are TRBV2 and TRBJ2-1; 16 bases align to TRBD2. The length of the CDR3 is 15 residues. V lost 6 bases and J lost 7; bases outside the gene matches: 3. Germline V gives CDR1 SNHLY, CDR2 FYNNEI. The CDR3 DNA is TGTGCCAGCAGGGGACTAGCGGGAGGGGTTAATGAGCAGTTCTTC. Its protein is CASRGLAGGVNEQFF.

The chain combines TRBV4-3 with TRBJ2-1, with 10 bases identical to TRBD2. V shed 4 bases, J shed 8 bases, and the junction held 8 bases outside the gene matches. CDR3 size: 15 residues. Germline assignment: CDR1 LGHNA and CDR2 YSLEER. The CDR3 is CASSLGLALSDEQFF. The CDR3 DNA reads TGCGCCAGCAGCCTGGGACTAGCGTTATCGGATGAGCAGTTCTTC.

This chain uses TRBV6-4 with TRBJ2-2; the match to TRBD2 covers 13 bases. The germline V gene encodes CDR1 MRHNA and CDR2 SNTAGT. The CDR3 runs to 16 residues. Losses at the gene ends were 4 bases for V and 5 bases for J; bases not matched to a gene: 4. The CDR3 spells CASSGLAGGRTGELFF. In DNA form, the CDR3 reads TGTGCCAGCAGTGGACTAGCGGGGGGCCGGACCGGGGAGCTGTTTTTT.

In its sample, this clone was seen once. CDR3 region: CASSVGQTNQPQHF. The CDR3 nucleotides read TGTGCCAGCAGCGTTGGACAAACCAATCAGCCCCAGCATTTT. The chain has TRBV9 and TRBJ1-5; maybe TRBD1 (5 bases). V was shortened by 2 bases and J by 3 bases, with 9 bases between the two germline ends. Germline CDR1 reads SGDLS; CDR2 reads YYNGEE. This CDR3 has 14 residues. The full variable domain, its missing parts supplied by reference TRBV9 and TRBJ1-5, is DSGVTQTPKHLITATGQRVTLRCSPRSGDLSVYWYQQSLDQGLQFLIQYYNGEERAKGNILERFSAQQFPDLHSELNLSSLELGDSALYFCASSVGQTNQPQHFGDGTRLSIL.

The chain carries TRBV7-9 and TRBJ2-7; 10 bases match TRBD1. The germline gives CDR1 SEHNR, CDR2 FQNEAQ (reference sequence). This CDR3 is built from 16 residues. The V and J ends lost 1 base and 2 bases, in that order; junction bases with no gene match: 5. CDR3 protein: CASSLVVGQGAYEQYF. The CDR3 bases are TGTGCCAGCAGCTTAGTAGTAGGACAGGGGGCCTACGAGCAGTACTTC.

V and J are TRBV7-9 and TRBJ2-7; possibly TRBD1 for D (8 bases). Between the trimmed V and J ends, which lost 2 bases and 1 base, there was a span of 12 bases. CDR1 is SEHNR, CDR2 FQNEAQ, per germline (reference sequence). CDR3 length: 15 residues. CDR3 region: CASSLRGDRSYEQYF. The CDR3 DNA reads as TGTGCCAGCAGCTTACGGGGGGACAGGTCCTACGAGCAGTACTTC.

This clone was seen a few times. The chain links TRBV6-1 to TRBJ1-5, with D perhaps matching TRBD1 (5 bases). Trimming took off 3 bases at V and 6 bases at J, with 9 bases between the two ends. The CDR3 consists of 13 residues. Germline loops: CDR1 MNHNS, CDR2 SASEGT. CDR3 DNA sequence: TGTGCCAGCAGTGACGTCAGGGCTCAGCCCCAGCATTTT. It yields the protein CASSDVRAQPQHF.

The chain uses TRBV27 and TRBJ2-2; 7 bases map to TRBD2. The CDR3 spans 16 residues. Germline CDR1 MNHEY, CDR2 SMNVEV (reference sequence). J was trimmed by 1 base and V by 5 bases; bases with no gene match: 7. CDR3 bases: TGTGCCAGCAGTCCTCCGGGACTAAAGAACACCGGGGAGCTGTTTTTT. It translates to CASSPPGLKNTGELFF.

V and J are TRBV28 and TRBJ1-5, with D unresolved. Trimming took off 3 bases at V and 4 bases at J, with 7 bases between the two ends. Germline V gene sequence: CDR1 MDHEN, CDR2 SYDVKM. The CDR3 has 13 residues. CDR3 protein: CASSFSVNQPQHF. The CDR3 DNA sequence: TGTGCCAGCAGTTTCTCAGTTAATCAGCCCCAGCATTTT.

The chain carries TRBV11-1 and TRBJ1-3; 10 bases match TRBD1. The CDR3 consists of 16 residues. The V segment lost 5 bases and the J segment 4 bases; nucleotides outside the gene matches: 8. The germline V gene has CDR1 SGHAT and CDR2 FQDESV (reference sequence). The CDR3 coding sequence is TGTGCCAGCAGCCACGGGACAGGGGTTCGAGGAAACACCATATATTTT. Its translation is CASSHGTGVRGNTIYF.

V usage is TRBV6-4 and J usage is TRBJ2-1; TRBD1 matches 9 bases. The CDR3 has 16 residues. From germline, CDR1 is MRHNA and CDR2 SNTAGT. Germline trimming cut 1 base from V and 6 bases from J; bases unmatched to any gene: 7. The CDR3 region is CASSDWIGTGLNEQFF. The CDR3 DNA is TGTGCCAGCAGTGACTGGATTGGGACAGGGCTCAATGAGCAGTTCTTC.

The J gene is TRBJ1-3, the V gene TRBV6-5; 7 nucleotides agree with TRBD1. The CDR3 spans 14 residues. Germline lookup yields CDR1 MNHEY and CDR2 SVGAGI. V lost 5 bases to trimming and J lost 3 bases; unmatched junction nucleotides: 4. CDR3: CASSRQGFGNTIYF. CDR3 DNA sequence: TGTGCCAGCAGTCGACAGGGTTTTGGAAACACCATATATTTT.

J is TRBJ1-1 and V is TRBV19, with D possibly matching TRBD1 (6 bases). CDR3 length equals 14 residues. Germline V lookup: CDR1 LNHDA, CDR2 SQIVND (reference sequence). Trimming took off 6 bases at V and 6 bases at J, with 17 bases between the two ends. The CDR3 sequence: CASRHPRGSAEAFF. CDR3 nucleotide sequence: TGTGCCAGTAGACACCCTAGGGGGTCCGCTGAAGCTTTCTTT.